Shown below are 15 T cell receptor beta chains from a single sample sequenced in a study of identifying expanded T cells in peripheral blood. Sequencing used immunoSEQ multiplex PCR; TCRdb keeps in-frame clones, though not all of them. The data hold 75,000 to 90,000 clones, with 80% to 90% observed a single time. Input material: blood. The receptors stem from a person aged 18-70 years in good health.

The rearrangement links TRBV14 to TRBJ2-7; unclear D gene. CDR1 is SGHDN and CDR2 is FVKESK in the germline V gene. V was shortened by 4 bases and J by 0 bases, with 13 bases between the two germline ends. There are 15 residues in the CDR3. The CDR3 sequence is CASSLTASFSYEQYF. CDR3 nucleotides: TGTGCCAGCAGCCTTACAGCTTCCTTCTCCTACGAGCAGTACTTC.

This clone was recorded only once. The genes are TRBV19 and TRBJ1-2; the match to TRBD1 covers 8 bases. CDR1 LNHDA and CDR2 SQIVND come from the germline V gene (reference sequence). V was pared by 6 bases and J by 8 bases, with 8 bases of the junction left unmatched. This CDR3 spans 13 amino acids. Here the CDR3 DNA reads TGTGCCAGTAGCCCTGACAGGGGTGGAGGCTACACCTTC. Amino acid sequence: CASSPDRGGGYTF.

This rearrangement joins TRBV9 to TRBJ2-7; TRBD1 aligns across 8 bases. The J segment lost 4 bases and the V segment lost 2 bases, leaving 8 bases of the junction unmatched. Germline V gene lookup returns CDR1 SGDLS and CDR2 YYNGEE. The CDR3 runs to 15 residues. DNA for the CDR3: TGTGCCAGCAGCGTGAGGACAGGGTCGACATACGAGCAGTACTTC. As protein: CASSVRTGSTYEQYF.

The rearrangement links TRBV7-2 to TRBJ2-1, with 7 bases matching TRBD1. CDR3 length equals 13 residues. Germline loops: CDR1 SGHTA, CDR2 FQGNSA. After removal of 5 bases from V and 3 bases from J, the junction contained 1 base not matched to a gene. CDR3 amino acids: CASSRDSYNEQFF. CDR3 sequence (DNA): TGTGCCAGCAGCAGGGACAGCTACAATGAGCAGTTCTTC.

The gene calls are TRBV11-3 and TRBJ2-1; 14 nucleotides align to TRBD2. The V gene's germline CDR1 is SGHNT and CDR2 YENEEA. CDR3 length equals 15 residues. The ends lost 5 bases at V and 6 bases at J; junction bases unmatched: 3. In nucleotides, the CDR3 is TGTGCCAGCAGCCTGGGACTAGCGGGAGCCAATGAGCAGTTCTTC. This encodes CASSLGLAGANEQFF.

The chain employs TRBV11-3 and TRBJ1-3, with 7 nucleotides matching TRBD1. This CDR3 is 15 amino acids long. Germline V gives CDR1 SGHNT, CDR2 YENEEA. Trimming took 3 bases from V and 2 from J; bases not matched to a gene: 4. CDR3 coding DNA: TGTGCCAGCAGCTTCCCTGGGACAGCTGGAAACACCATATATTTT. It encodes CASSFPGTAGNTIYF. The full variable domain, with the rest looked up from reference TRBV11-3 and TRBJ1-3, is EAGVVQSPRYKIIEKKQPVAFWCNPISGHNTLYWYLQNLGQGPELLIRYENEEAVDDSQLPKDRFSAERLKGVDSTLKIQPAELGDSAVYLCASSFPGTAGNTIYFGEGSWLTVV.

The V gene is TRBV30, the J gene TRBJ1-2; D uncertain. This CDR3 region has 14 residues. The V and J ends lost 5 bases and 4 bases respectively, with 17 bases between them. Germline CDR1 reads GTSNPN; CDR2 reads SVGIG (reference sequence). DNA for the CDR3: TGTGCCTGGGGCCCCGTTGGACCGACCTATGGCTACACCTTC. It codes for CAWGPVGPTYGYTF.

The gene calls are TRBV6-5 and TRBJ1-6; TRBD1 is a possible D gene (6 bases). Trimming shortened V by 4 bases and J by 10 bases, and 17 bases separated the two germline ends. Germline CDR1 reads MNHEY; CDR2 reads SVGAGI. CDR3 length: 15 residues. The CDR3 DNA reads as TGTGCCAGCAGTTTCGAACAGGGAGAGGGATCACCCCTCCACTTT. Translating gives CASSFEQGEGSPLHF.

This chain connects TRBV6-1 to TRBJ2-1; TRBD1 might be the D (5 bases). The CDR3 is 15 amino acids. Trimming took off 0 bases at V and 4 bases at J, with 10 bases between the two ends. Germline V gene sequence: CDR1 MNHNS, CDR2 SASEGT. The CDR3 loop reads CASSEAATEYNEQFF. The CDR3 DNA reads as TGTGCCAGCAGTGAAGCGGCGACAGAGTACAATGAGCAGTTCTTC.

The DNA for the CDR3 is TGCGCCAGCAGCCGCTCCATGGTCAGGGGAGCCGGGGAGCTGTTTTTT. This sequence encodes CASSRSMVRGAGELFF. The chain joins TRBV4-1 to TRBJ2-2, with TRBD1 as a possible D gene (6 bases). The CDR3 has 16 residues. V was trimmed by 4 bases and J by 6 bases, leaving 18 bases between them. The germline V gene has CDR1 MGHRA and CDR2 YSYEKL.

The chain uses TRBV6-1 and TRBJ2-3, with D uncertain. This CDR3 spans 12 amino acids. Germline-derived CDR1 and CDR2 are MNHNS and SASEGT. V lost 8 bases, J lost 1 base, and 7 bases lay in between. The CDR3 loop is CASQDGTDTQYF. CDR3 nucleotide sequence: TGTGCCAGCCAAGACGGCACAGATACGCAGTATTTT.

In its sample, this clone was seen once. The rearrangement joins TRBV19 to TRBJ2-2, with D perhaps being TRBD1 or TRBD2 (5 bases each). The CDR3 is 16 amino acids. The germline V gene has CDR1 LNHDA and CDR2 SQIVND (reference sequence). V lost 3 bases and J lost 0, with 11 bases in between. The CDR3 region has the DNA TGTGCCAGTAGTATTACCGGGGCCCCGAACACCGGGGAGCTGTTTTTT. This codes for CASSITGAPNTGELFF.

This chain joins TRBV4-3 and TRBJ1-4; no definite D call. Trimming pared 0 bases from V and 7 bases from J, leaving 12 bases between. CDR1 is LGHNA, CDR2 YSLEER, per germline. The CDR3 spans 15 residues. The CDR3 nucleotides read TGCGCCAGCAGCCAAGATTACGGAATAAGTGAAAAACTGTTTTTT. This codes for CASSQDYGISEKLFF.

J is TRBJ2-1 and V is TRBV5-1; no clear D. Germline lookup yields CDR1 SGHRS and CDR2 YFSETQ. V lost 5 bases and J lost 12, with 15 bases in between. The length of the CDR3 is 12 residues. CDR3 sequence reads: CASSSDSFVQFF. The CDR3 DNA reads TGCGCCAGCAGTTCCGACTCCTTCGTGCAGTTCTTC.

This chain uses TRBV19 with TRBJ1-5, with D perhaps matching TRBD1 (5 bases). The CDR3 has 14 amino acids. Trimming removed 4 bases at V and 2 bases at J, with 9 bases between. Germline CDR1 and CDR2: LNHDA and SQIVND (reference sequence). CDR3 coding DNA: TGTGCCAGTAGTACCCGGGGCCGCAATCAGCCCCAGCATTTT. Its protein product is CASSTRGRNQPQHF. The variable domain in full, with the rest retrieved from reference TRBV19 and TRBJ1-5, is DGGITQSPKYLFRKEGQNVTLSCEQNLNHDAMYWYRQDPGQGLRLIYYSQIVNDFQKGDIAEGYSVSREKKESFPLTVTSAQKNPTAFYLCASSTRGRNQPQHFGDGTRLSIL.